These T cell receptor beta chains were read from a single sample in a study of identical twins. Each CDR3 protein is one row after TCRdb ran MiXCR on the 5' RACE reads. The sample lists hundreds of thousands of distinct CDR3 sequences; about 7.3% were seen once. This sample also belongs to another study, concerning yellow fever vaccine responses in identical twins.

Input material: memory (CD45RO+) T cells sorted from blood. Receptor source: a woman aged 18-35 years in good health. Each CDR3 is given with its conserved first and last residue. A D gene is named only where the DNA matches it firmly. Clone size is given for some rows only: seen once, a few or many times, or a class if the clone is expanded.

j_call	v_call	d_call	cdr3_length	clone_size	cdr3_nt	cdr3_aa
TRBJ2-7	TRBV10-3	TRBD1	11	many	TGTGCCATCGGACAGGGTGGCGAGCAGTACTTC	CAIGQGGEQYF
TRBJ1-2	TRBV12-3/TRBV12-4	.	13	many	TGTGCCAGCAGGGGGGGGGCTAACTATGGCTACACCTTC	CASRGGANYGYTF
TRBJ2-1	TRBV24-1	TRBD2	16	.	TGTGCCACCAGCCCTTATAGCGGGAGGGGGCTCTATGAGCAGTTCTTC	CATSPYSGRGLYEQFF
TRBJ1-6	TRBV28	.	14	.	TGTGCCAGCAGCTCCCCCGGGGGCTTTTCACCCCTCCACTTT	CASSSPGGFSPLHF
TRBJ2-3	TRBV18	.	13	few	TGTGCCAGCTCCGTACAGCTCACAGATACGCAGTATTTT	CASSVQLTDTQYF
TRBJ2-7	TRBV28	TRBD1	22	few	TGTGCCAGCAGTTTATACTTCACCGCGCCGGGACAGGGAGAAAAACTCACCTACGAGCAGTACTTC	CASSLYFTAPGQGEKLTYEQYF
TRBJ2-1	TRBV6-5	TRBD1	13	.	TGTGCCAGCAGTTACGGCGCCGGGACAGATCAGTTCTTC	CASSYGAGTDQFF
TRBJ1-5	TRBV12-3/TRBV12-4	.	14	many	TGTGCCAGCAGAGCGACGGGTAGCAATCAGCCCCAGCATTTT	CASRATGSNQPQHF
TRBJ2-3	TRBV2	.	14	.	TGTGCCAGCAGTGGCGGGATCAGCACAGATACGCAGTATTTT	CASSGGISTDTQYF
TRBJ1-2	TRBV11-2	.	12	.	TGTGCCAGCAGCTTAGCAGGGACTGGCTACACCTTC	CASSLAGTGYTF
TRBJ1-4	TRBV7-2	TRBD1	14	many	TGTGCCAGCAGCCGACAGGGCCTTAATGAAAAACTGTTTTTT	CASSRQGLNEKLFF
TRBJ2-4	TRBV20-1	.	14	.	TGCAGTGCCCCGGTCAGGGAGGCCAAAAACATTCAGTACTTC	CSAPVREAKNIQYF